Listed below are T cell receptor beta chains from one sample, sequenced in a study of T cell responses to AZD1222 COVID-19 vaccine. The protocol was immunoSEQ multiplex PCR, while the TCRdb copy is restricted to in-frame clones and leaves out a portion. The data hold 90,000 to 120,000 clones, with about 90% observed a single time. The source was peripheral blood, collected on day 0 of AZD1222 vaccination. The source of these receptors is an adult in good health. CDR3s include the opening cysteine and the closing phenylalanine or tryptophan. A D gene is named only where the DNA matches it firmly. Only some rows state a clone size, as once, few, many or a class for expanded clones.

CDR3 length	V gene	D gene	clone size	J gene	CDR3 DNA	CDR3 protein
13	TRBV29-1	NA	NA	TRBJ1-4	TGCAGCGCAGAAGGTCGGGGGGATGAAAAACTGTTTTTT	CSAEGRGDEKLFF
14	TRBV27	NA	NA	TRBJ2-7	TGTGCCAGCAGTTCTACCCCAGACTCCTACGAGCAGTACTTC	CASSSTPDSYEQYF
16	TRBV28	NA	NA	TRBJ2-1	TGTGCCAGCAGGGGGACCGTCCTACGCTCCTACAATGAGCAGTTCTTC	CASRGTVLRSYNEQFF
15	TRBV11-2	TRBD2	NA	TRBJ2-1	TGTGCCAGCACCACCGCCGGGACTAGTTACAATGAGCAGTTCTTC	CASTTAGTSYNEQFF
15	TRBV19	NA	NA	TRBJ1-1	TGTGCCAGTAGTATCCCTCAAGGGATGAACACTGAAGCTTTCTTT	CASSIPQGMNTEAFF
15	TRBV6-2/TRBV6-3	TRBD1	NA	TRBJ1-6	TGTGCCAGCAGTTACGGATGGGACAGTAATTCACCCCTCCACTTT	CASSYGWDSNSPLHF
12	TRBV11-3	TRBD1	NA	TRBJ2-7	TGTGCCAGCAGCGACAGGGGTTACGAGCAGTACTTC	CASSDRGYEQYF
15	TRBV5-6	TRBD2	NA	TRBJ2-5	TGTGCCAGCAGCTTTAACGGGAGGTCAGGGGAGACCCAGTACTTC	CASSFNGRSGETQYF
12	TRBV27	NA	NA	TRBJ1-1	TGTGCCAGTAGGACGGGAACCACTGAAGCTTTCTTT	CASRTGTTEAFF
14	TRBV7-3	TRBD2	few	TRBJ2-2	TGTGCCAGCGGGAGACTAGCTGCCACCGGGGAGCTGTTTTTT	CASGRLAATGELFF
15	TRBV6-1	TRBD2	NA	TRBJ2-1	TGTGCCAGCAGTGAGCGGGGGGGCTCGTACAATGAGCAGTTCTTC	CASSERGGSYNEQFF
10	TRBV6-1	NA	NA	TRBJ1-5	TGTGCCAGCAGTGAATGGCAGAAGCATTTT	CASSEWQKHF
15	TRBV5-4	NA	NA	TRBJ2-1	TGTGCCAGCAGCTACTCAGGGGTCTCCTACAATGAGCAGTTCTTC	CASSYSGVSYNEQFF
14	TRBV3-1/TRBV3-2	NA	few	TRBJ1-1	TGTGCCAGCAGCCAAGTATCGGGGCGAGCTGAAGCTTTCTTT	CASSQVSGRAEAFF
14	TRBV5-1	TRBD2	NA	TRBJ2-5	TGCGCCAGCAGCCCCACTAGCGTGGCAGGGACCCAGTACTTC	CASSPTSVAGTQYF
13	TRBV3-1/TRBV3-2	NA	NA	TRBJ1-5	TGTGCCAGCAGCCAGAGGACGGATCAGCCCCAGCATTTT	CASSQRTDQPQHF
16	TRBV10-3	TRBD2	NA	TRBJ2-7	TGTGCCATCAGCCCGGGACTAGCGGGGGGTAGCTACGAGCAGTACTTC	CAISPGLAGGSYEQYF
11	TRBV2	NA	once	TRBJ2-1	TGTGCCAGCAGTGCCCGGGACTTACAGTTCTTC	CASSARDLQFF
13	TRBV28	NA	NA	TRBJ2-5	TGTGCCAGCAGTTTCGTGAACCAAGAGACCCAGTACTTC	CASSFVNQETQYF
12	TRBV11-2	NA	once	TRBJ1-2	TGTGCCAGCAGCTCCGGGATTTGGGGCTACACCTTC	CASSSGIWGYTF
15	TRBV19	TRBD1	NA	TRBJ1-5	TGTGCCAGTATTGCCGGGACAGGGGGCAATCAGCCCCAGCATTTT	CASIAGTGGNQPQHF
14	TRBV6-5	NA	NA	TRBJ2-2	TGTGCCAGCCACACAGGAGGCAACACCGGGGAGCTGTTTTTT	CASHTGGNTGELFF
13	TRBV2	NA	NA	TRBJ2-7	TGTGCCACCTCCATCCCCCTTTCCTACGAGCAGTACTTC	CATSIPLSYEQYF
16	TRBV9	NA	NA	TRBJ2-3	TGTGCCAGCAGCGTAGGCATCGACGCGTGGACAGATACGCAGTATTTT	CASSVGIDAWTDTQYF
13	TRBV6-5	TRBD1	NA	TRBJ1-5	TGTGCCACTGCCCTGGGACAGAATCAGCCCCAGCATTTT	CATALGQNQPQHF
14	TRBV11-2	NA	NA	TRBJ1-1	TGTGCCAGCAGCTCCATCACAGGGAACACTGAAGCTTTCTTT	CASSSITGNTEAFF
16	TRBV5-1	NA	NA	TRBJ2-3	TGCGCCAGCAGCTTGGATGCGCGGGGACGCACAGATACGCAGTATTTT	CASSLDARGRTDTQYF
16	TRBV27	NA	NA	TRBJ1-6	TGTGCCAGCAGTCTTCCCCCGACAGGCTCTACTTCACCCCTCCACTTT	CASSLPPTGSTSPLHF
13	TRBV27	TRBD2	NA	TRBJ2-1	TGTGCCAGCAACGGGGGGGCCAAAAATGAGCAGTTCTTC	CASNGGAKNEQFF
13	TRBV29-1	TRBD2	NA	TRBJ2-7	TGCAGCGTCGCTGGGGGAGGGTCCTACGAGCAGTACTTC	CSVAGGGSYEQYF
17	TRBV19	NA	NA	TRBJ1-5	TGTGCCAGTAGTATAGATCGTCGGCAGGGCGGCAATCAGCCCCAGCATTTT	CASSIDRRQGGNQPQHF
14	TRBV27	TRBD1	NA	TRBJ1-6	TGTGCCAGCAGTTCCGGACAGGGGAATTCACCCCTCCACTTT	CASSSGQGNSPLHF
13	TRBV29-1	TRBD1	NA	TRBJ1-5	TGCAGCGTTGGGACAGGCCCCAATCAGCCCCAGCATTTT	CSVGTGPNQPQHF
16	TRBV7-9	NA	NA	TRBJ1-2	TGTGCCAGCAGCTCTCAGGGACACCACATTTCCTATGGCTACACCTTC	CASSSQGHHISYGYTF
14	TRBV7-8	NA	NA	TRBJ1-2	TGTGCCAGCAGCTTAGAAAGGGGACCAACAAGCTACACCTTC	CASSLERGPTSYTF